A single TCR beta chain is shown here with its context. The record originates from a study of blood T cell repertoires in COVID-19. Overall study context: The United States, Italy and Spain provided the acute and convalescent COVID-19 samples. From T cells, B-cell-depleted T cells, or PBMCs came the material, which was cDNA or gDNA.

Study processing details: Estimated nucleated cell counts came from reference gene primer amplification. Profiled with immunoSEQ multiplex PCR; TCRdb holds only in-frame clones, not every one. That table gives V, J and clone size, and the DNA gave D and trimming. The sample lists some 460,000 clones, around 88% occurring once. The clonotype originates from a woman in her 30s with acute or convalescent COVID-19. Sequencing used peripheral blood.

The CDR3 bases are TGTGCCAGCAGCTTGTTGGGACTAGCGTGGGAGCAGTACTTC. This encodes CASSLLGLAWEQYF. The V call is TRBV5-6, the J call TRBJ2-7, with 10 bases that match TRBD2. Looked up from germline, CDR1 is SGHDT and CDR2 is YYEEEE. The ends lost 1 base at V and 7 bases at J; junction bases unmatched: 5. CDR3 size: 14 residues.